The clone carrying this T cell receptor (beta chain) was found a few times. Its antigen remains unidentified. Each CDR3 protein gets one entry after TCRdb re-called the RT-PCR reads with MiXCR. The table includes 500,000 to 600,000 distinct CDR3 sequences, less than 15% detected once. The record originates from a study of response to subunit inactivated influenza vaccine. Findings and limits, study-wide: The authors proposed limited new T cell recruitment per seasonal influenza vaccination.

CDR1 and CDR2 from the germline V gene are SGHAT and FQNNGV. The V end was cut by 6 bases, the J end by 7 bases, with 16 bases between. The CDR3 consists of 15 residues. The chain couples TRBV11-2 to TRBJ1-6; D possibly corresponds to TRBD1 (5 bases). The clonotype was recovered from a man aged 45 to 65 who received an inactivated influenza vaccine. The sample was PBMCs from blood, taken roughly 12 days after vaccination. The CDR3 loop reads CASRALTDHNSPLHF. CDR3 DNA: TGTGCCAGCAGAGCCTTGACAGACCACAATTCACCCCTCCACTTT.